The 7 T cell receptor beta chains in this list originate from one sample, sequenced in a study of blood T cells in healthy people across ages. A J-beta primer mix and a sample-barcoded 5' primer were used in a second PCR of roughly 6 to 11 cycles. TCRdb used MiXCR to reprocess the 5' RACE reads, holding one entry per CDR3 protein. The sample holds more than 550,000 distinct CDR3 sequences, approximately 21% seen once. The specimen sequenced was blood. The receptors originated from a man aged 70-80 years in good health.

This clonotype was recorded a few times. Germline and junction disagree at one end, which may indicate a read error. This chain connects TRBV20-1 to TRBJ2-1, with 8 bases aligning to TRBD2. The CDR3 contains 14 residues. Germline lookup yields CDR1 DFQATT and CDR2 SNEGSKA (reference sequence). The CDR3 region has the DNA TGCAGTGCGAGAGTAGCGGGATTAGAGAATGAGCAGTTCTTC. Translation gives CSARVAGLENEQFF.

The chain combines TRBV29-1 with TRBJ2-6, with 9 nucleotides matching TRBD1. The CDR3 has 19 amino acids. The J segment lost 2 bases and the V segment lost 3 bases, leaving 14 bases of the junction unmatched. The germline V gene encodes CDR1 SQVTM and CDR2 ANQGSEA. The CDR3, as DNA: TGCAGCGTTGAGGAATGGTCCGGACAGGGGATTACTGGGGCCAACGTCCTGACTTTC. This encodes CSVEEWSGQGITGANVLTF.

This clonotype was found many times. The chain couples TRBV4-1 to TRBJ2-5, with 9 positions matching TRBD2. Losses at the gene ends were 0 bases for V and 4 bases for J; bases not matched to a gene: 12. CDR3 length: 18 amino acids. The germline V gene has CDR1 MGHRA and CDR2 YSYEKL. For the CDR3, the DNA is TGCGCCAGCAGCCAAGAAGGAAGCGGGGGGTTCCTCTCAGAGACCCAGTACTTC. Translating it yields CASSQEGSGGFLSETQYF.

This clonotype was counted only a few times. This rearrangement joins TRBV3-1 to TRBJ1-1, with no clear D. The germline CDR1 and CDR2 sequences are LGHDT and YNNKEL (reference sequence). This CDR3 has 11 amino acids. V shed 4 bases and J shed 6 bases, with 6 bases lying between them. The CDR3: CASSLRSEAFF. CDR3 nucleotides: TGTGCCAGCAGCCTCCGTTCTGAAGCTTTCTTT.

The chain combines TRBV7-2 with TRBJ2-3; the match to TRBD2 covers 8 bases. Germline CDR1 is SGHTA and CDR2 is FQGNSA. The CDR3 is made up of 17 amino acids. Losses at the gene ends were 1 base for V and 2 bases for J; bases not matched to a gene: 8. This chain's CDR3 is CASSLVGISGNTDTQYF. CDR3 DNA sequence: TGTGCCAGCAGCTTAGTCGGGATTAGCGGGAACACAGATACGCAGTATTTT. Full variable domain (missing parts from reference TRBV7-2 and TRBJ2-3): GAGVSQSPSNKVTEKGKDVELRCDPISGHTALYWYRQSLGQGLEFLIYFQGNSAPDKSGLPSDRFSAERTGGSVSTLTIQRTQQEDSAVYLCASSLVGISGNTDTQYFGPGTRLTVL.

The V call is TRBV3-1, the J call TRBJ2-6, with 9 bases matching TRBD2. The germline CDR1 and CDR2 sequences are LGHDT and YNNKEL (reference sequence). The J segment lost 2 bases and the V segment lost 1 base, leaving 6 bases of the junction unmatched. This CDR3 is 18 amino acids long. The CDR3 DNA follows: TGTGCCAGCAGCCAAGGGTTGCGGGAGGGGCCTGGGGCCAACGTCCTGACTTTC. This encodes CASSQGLREGPGANVLTF.

This clonotype was counted only a few times. The chain links TRBV18 to TRBJ2-5; TRBD2 matches 9 bases. The J call may be mistaken, given a closer DNA end match to TRBJ2-1. CDR1 KGHSH and CDR2 LQKENI come from the germline V gene. The CDR3 runs to 14 residues. The CDR3 loop reads CASSPLSGRSEQFF. CDR3 nucleotides: TGTGCCAGCTCACCACTGAGCGGGAGGTCCGAGCAGTTCTTC.